These 28 T cell receptor beta chains were sequenced from one sample in a study of T cells in Graves' hyperthyroidism and ophthalmopathy. The investigators amplified TCR beta CDR3 regions from RNA transcripts. First-round RT-PCR of the TCR CDR3 relied on the HTBI primer set. TCRdb recomputed calls from the multiplex PCR reads with MiXCR, one row per CDR3 protein. Among some 700,000 distinct CDR3 sequences, 15% to 20% were seen once, and the ten largest hold 15%. Specimen: blood. The receptor source for this set is a man aged 50 to 60 with Graves' hyperthyroidism.

In its sample, this clonotype was seen a few times. DNA for the CDR3: TGTGCCAGCAGCGTCTCTGGACGGCCATACACTGAAGCTTTCTTT. Translation gives CASSVSGRPYTEAFF. The chain is built from TRBV27 and TRBJ1-1, with no clear D. The V gene lost 6 bases and the J gene lost 3 bases, with 17 bases spanning the gap. Germline V CDR1 and CDR2: MNHEY, SMNVEV (reference sequence). The CDR3 length is 15 residues.

There are many counts of this clonotype. The rearrangement uses TRBV5-1 and TRBJ2-1; D possibly corresponds to TRBD2 (5 bases). Germline CDR1 and CDR2: SGHRS and YFSETQ. V shed 4 bases and J shed 8 bases, with 19 bases lying between them. The CDR3 consists of 15 residues. The CDR3 DNA follows: TGCGCCAGCAGCACCCGGGATCGGGATAGGTATGAGCAGTTCTTC. Translation: CASSTRDRDRYEQFF.

In its sample, this clonotype was seen once. The chain combines TRBV6-1 with TRBJ2-1, with 12 bases identical to TRBD2. J gave up 1 base and V 6 bases, and 7 bases lay outside the gene matches. Per germline, CDR1 MNHNS and CDR2 SASEGT. The CDR3 spans 17 residues. DNA of the CDR3: TGTGCCAGCAGGGACCCTAGCGGGAGGGCGTCCTACAATGAGCAGTTCTTC. It codes for CASRDPSGRASYNEQFF.

This clonotype was detected only a few times. CDR3 DNA: TGTGCCAGTAGTATGGGCGGGAGGGCCACCGGGGAGCTGTTTTTT. Protein: CASSMGGRATGELFF. This sequence joins TRBV19 and TRBJ2-2, with 9 bases that match TRBD2. This CDR3 region has 15 residues. Losses at the gene ends were 3 bases for V and 4 bases for J; bases not matched to a gene: 3. The germline gives CDR1 LNHDA, CDR2 SQIVND (reference sequence).

This chain joins TRBV10-3 and TRBJ2-1; the match to TRBD2 covers 7 bases. Trimming cost V 7 bases and J 0 bases; bases outside gene matches: 3. This CDR3 contains 14 residues. Germline V gives CDR1 ENHRY, CDR2 SYGVKD. CDR3 in amino acids: CAIKGGSSYNEQFF. CDR3 DNA: TGTGCCATCAAGGGCGGGAGCTCCTACAATGAGCAGTTCTTC.

This clonotype was recorded many times. V gene TRBV28 combines with J gene TRBJ1-4; the D is unclear. The CDR3 extends over 15 amino acids. Trimming shortened V by 6 bases and J by 4 bases, and 15 bases separated the two germline ends. In germline, CDR1 is MDHEN, CDR2 SYDVKM. The CDR3 DNA reads TGTGCCAGCAGCTCGATCGATCTTTATAATGAAAAACTGTTTTTT. It encodes CASSSIDLYNEKLFF.

This chain connects TRBV28 to TRBJ1-1; a possible D gene is TRBD1 (5 bases). Trimming stripped 5 bases from V and 2 bases from J, with 18 bases between. The germline V gene encodes CDR1 MDHEN and CDR2 SYDVKM. The length of the CDR3 is 16 residues. CDR3 nucleotide sequence: TGTGCCAGCAGTCCCCTTGGAGAAGGGGTAAACACTGAAGCTTTCTTT. It yields the protein CASSPLGEGVNTEAFF. Based on the CDR3 plus reference TRBV28 and TRBJ1-1, the full variable domain is DVKVTQSSRYLVKRTGEKVFLECVQDMDHENMFWYRQDPGLGLRLIYFSYDVKMKEKGDIPEGYSVSREKKERFSLILESASTNQTSMYLCASSPLGEGVNTEAFFGQGTRLTVV.

This clonotype was recorded once. The chain couples TRBV4-1 to TRBJ2-5; the match to TRBD2 covers 11 bases. CDR3 length: 14 residues. CDR1 and CDR2 from the germline V gene are MGHRA and YSYEKL. Trimming took 1 base from V and 13 from J; bases not matched to a gene: 8. This CDR3 reads CASSQVLASGGTYF. DNA for the CDR3: TGCGCCAGCAGCCAAGTCCTGGCTAGCGGGGGGACGTACTTC.

The chain carries TRBV14 and TRBJ2-1; 8 bases are shared with TRBD2. The germline V gene has CDR1 SGHDN and CDR2 FVKESK. The CDR3 runs to 16 residues. With V trimmed by 1 base and J by 5 bases, 7 bases remained unmatched. CDR3 bases: TGTGCCAGCAGCCAAGTTTTAGCGGGGCTTCACAATGAGCAGTTCTTC. This translates into CASSQVLAGLHNEQFF.

Ten or more counts support this clonotype. The chain joins TRBV12-3 or TRBV12-4 to TRBJ2-7, with TRBD2 identical over 12 bases. V was clipped by 5 bases and J by 13 bases; unmatched bases: 9. This CDR3 is built from 13 residues. CDR3 bases: TGTGCCAGCAGTCAAGCCGGACTAGCGGGATTTTACTTC. Protein: CASSQAGLAGFYF.

The table lists this clonotype with many counts. The chain links TRBV7-3 to TRBJ2-1; D may be TRBD2 (5 bases). CDR1 and CDR2 from the germline V gene are SGHTA and FQGTGA. V lost 1 base and J 2 bases, leaving 21 bases between the germline ends. The CDR3 runs 19 residues. The chain's CDR3 is CASSLRVSRGPVAYNEQFF. The CDR3 nucleotides are TGTGCCAGCAGCTTAAGGGTTTCGAGAGGGCCGGTCGCCTACAATGAGCAGTTCTTC.

The gene calls are TRBV5-1 and TRBJ2-7; D is perhaps TRBD1 or TRBD2 (5 bases each). CDR1 SGHRS and CDR2 YFSETQ come from the germline V gene. The CDR3 length is 17 residues. Trimming took off 1 base at V and 5 bases at J, with 22 bases between the two ends. CDR3: CASSLLRTGPSIHEQYF. The CDR3, as DNA: TGCGCCAGCAGCTTGTTGAGGACGGGACCGAGCATCCACGAGCAGTACTTC.

At least ten counts were recorded for this clonotype. The chain has TRBV7-3 and TRBJ2-1; 8 bases are a match to TRBD2. V shed 2 bases and J 6 bases; nucleotides not matched to a gene: 3. CDR3 length: 14 amino acids. Germline-derived CDR1 and CDR2 are SGHTA and FQGTGA. CDR3 nucleotide sequence: TGTGCCAGCAGCTTATCGGGACTAGGCAATGAGCAGTTCTTC. Translating gives CASSLSGLGNEQFF.

This clonotype was seen a few times. The gene calls are TRBV7-9 and TRBJ2-5; 8 positions match TRBD2. The CDR3 covers 16 residues. J lost 3 bases, V lost 5 bases, and 11 bases had no gene match. The germline gives CDR1 SEHNR, CDR2 FQNEAQ (reference sequence). The CDR3 reads CASSPRGGRAEETQYF. CDR3 nucleotides: TGTGCCAGCAGCCCTCGGGGGGGTAGAGCGGAAGAGACCCAGTACTTC.

The rearrangement joins TRBV11-2 to TRBJ2-3, with D perhaps matching TRBD1 or TRBD2 (6 bases each). Trimming left V 6 bases short and J 11 bases short, with 12 bases between. CDR3 size: 11 residues. Germline V gene lookup returns CDR1 SGHAT and CDR2 FQNNGV. The CDR3 bases are TGTGCCAGCAGGCCGGGGGCAAAGCAGTATTTT. Translating it yields CASRPGAKQYF.

This clonotype appeared many times. The chain's CDR3 is CASSLMASRDEKLFF. DNA of the CDR3: TGTGCCAGCAGCTTAATGGCTAGCAGGGATGAAAAACTGTTTTTT. This chain joins TRBV7-2 and TRBJ1-4; TRBD1 might be the D (5 bases). V lost 2 bases to trimming and J lost 6 bases, with 13 bases between them. Looked up from germline, CDR1 is SGHTA and CDR2 is FQGNSA. The CDR3 has 15 amino acids.

This clonotype showed up many times. The chain couples TRBV25-1 to TRBJ2-5, with D possibly being TRBD1 (5 bases). V lost 3 bases and J 4 bases, leaving 18 bases between the germline ends. The CDR3 is 16 amino acids. Germline V gives CDR1 MGHDK, CDR2 SYGVNS. CDR3 residues: CASSDPHPGQGETQYF. In DNA, the CDR3 is TGTGCCAGCAGTGATCCTCACCCGGGCCAGGGAGAGACCCAGTACTTC.

This chain links TRBV28 with TRBJ1-2; unclear D gene. CDR1 is MDHEN, CDR2 SYDVKM, per germline. Trimming shortened V by 5 bases and J by 8 bases, and 12 bases separated the two germline ends. This CDR3 comprises 12 residues. The CDR3 bases are TGTGCCAGCAGTCCTCCGGTAGAAGGCTACACCTTC. Protein product: CASSPPVEGYTF.

This clonotype was recorded at least ten times. This rearrangement joins TRBV12-3 or TRBV12-4 to TRBJ2-7; 11 bases are shared with TRBD2. CDR3 length: 15 amino acids. J gave up 4 bases and V 5 bases, and 7 bases lay outside the gene matches. This chain's CDR3 is CASSVSGTSGYEQYF. CDR3 DNA: TGTGCCAGCAGTGTCTCCGGGACTAGCGGATACGAGCAGTACTTC.

In its sample, this clonotype was seen many times. The J gene is TRBJ2-5, the V gene TRBV6-1, with 8 bases lining up with TRBD2. Unmatched junction bases numbered 4, after V lost 3 bases and J lost 7 bases. The CDR3 is 13 amino acids. Germline CDR1 is MNHNS and CDR2 is SASEGT. The CDR3: CASSDSGRGTQYF. CDR3 DNA sequence: TGTGCCAGCAGTGACTCCGGGAGGGGGACCCAGTACTTC.

This clonotype was seen a few times. This rearrangement joins TRBV28 to TRBJ1-1, with a possible D match to TRBD1 (6 bases). In germline, CDR1 is MDHEN, CDR2 SYDVKM. Trimming removed 4 bases at V and 1 base at J, with 16 bases between. This CDR3 spans 16 amino acids. CDR3 DNA: TGTGCCAGCAGTTCGACAGCCAGGGGTGGGAACACTGAAGCTTTCTTT. It yields the protein CASSSTARGGNTEAFF.

This clonotype occurred many times. The V and J genes are TRBV29-1 and TRBJ2-3, with 8 bases aligning to TRBD1. Germline values: CDR1 SQVTM, CDR2 ANQGSEA. The J segment lost 6 bases and the V segment lost 3 bases, leaving 11 bases of the junction unmatched. The CDR3 sequence is 15 residues long. The CDR3 spells CSVDLDRAVIDTQYF. CDR3 sequence (DNA): TGCAGCGTTGATTTGGACAGGGCAGTGATTGATACGCAGTATTTT.

The chain links TRBV7-2 to TRBJ2-7, with D perhaps matching TRBD2 (5 bases). CDR1 is SGHTA and CDR2 is FQGNSA in the germline V gene. The ends were cut back, 2 bases at V and 2 bases at J, with 10 bases in the middle. The CDR3 sequence is 14 residues long. This chain's CDR3 is CASSLLAAAYEQYF. CDR3 coding DNA: TGTGCCAGCAGCTTACTAGCTGCCGCCTACGAGCAGTACTTC.

About this clonotype: A much larger clone differs from this one at a single base, so this may be a read error. This chain uses TRBV18 with TRBJ2-2; unclear D gene. CDR1 is KGHSH and CDR2 is LQKENI in the germline V gene. The CDR3 contains 13 residues. The CDR3 coding sequence is TGTGTCAGCTCACCGATGAGCACCGGGGAGCTGTTTTTT. It specifies CVSSPMSTGELFF. Full variable domain (remainder filled in from reference TRBV18 and TRBJ2-2): NAGVMQNPRHLVRRRGQEARLRCSPMKGHSHVYWYRQLPEEGLKFMVYLQKENIIDESGMPKERFSAEFPKEGPSILRIQQVVRGDSAAYFCVSSPMSTGELFFGEGSRLTVL.

This clonotype appeared a single time. J is TRBJ1-1 and V is TRBV5-1, with D unresolved. The CDR3 length is 15 residues. Germline assignment: CDR1 SGHRS and CDR2 YFSETQ. V shed 2 bases and J shed 1 base, with 12 bases lying between them. CDR3 region: CASSFQEAGNTEAFF. DNA for the CDR3: TGCGCCAGCAGCTTCCAAGAAGCGGGGAACACTGAAGCTTTCTTT. The complete variable domain, with remaining parts taken from reference TRBV5-1 and TRBJ1-1, reads KAGVTQTPRYLIKTRGQQVTLSCSPISGHRSVSWYQQTPGQGLQFLFEYFSETQRNKGNFPGRFSGRQFSNSRSEMNVSTLELGDSALYLCASSFQEAGNTEAFFGQGTRLTVV.

This clonotype was counted at least ten times. The chain has TRBV5-1 and TRBJ2-6; 11 bases agree with TRBD2. Germline V gene lookup returns CDR1 SGHRS and CDR2 YFSETQ. Unmatched junction bases numbered 4, after V lost 4 bases and J lost 4 bases. This CDR3 region has 16 residues. The CDR3 loop reads CASSELAGAGANVLTF. CDR3 DNA: TGCGCCAGCAGCGAACTAGCGGGAGCCGGGGCCAACGTCCTGACTTTC.

This clonotype was counted many times. The chain combines TRBV2 with TRBJ2-7, with D perhaps matching TRBD1 (5 bases). This CDR3 is built from 13 residues. In germline, CDR1 is SNHLY, CDR2 FYNNEI. The V end was cut by 5 bases, the J end by 2 bases, with 10 bases between. CDR3 sequence: CASSLDNTYEQYF. CDR3 DNA sequence: TGTGCCAGCAGTCTGGACAACACCTACGAGCAGTACTTC.

There are many counts of this clonotype. The chain carries TRBV28 and TRBJ2-3; 10 nucleotides align to TRBD2. With 6 bases clipped from V and 0 bases from J, the junction kept 12 bases outside the gene matches. This CDR3 spans 18 amino acids. CDR1 MDHEN and CDR2 SYDVKM come from the germline V gene. CDR3 bases: TGTGCCAGCAGCGTCGACTCGCTAGCGGGGGTTAGCACAGATACGCAGTATTTT. It codes for CASSVDSLAGVSTDTQYF.